This T cell receptor beta chain emerged from a study of control samples from healthy donors and cancer patients. From germline, CDR1 is SQVTM and CDR2 ANQGSEA. The CDR3 has 12 amino acids. V lost 7 bases and J lost 3; bases outside the gene matches: 2. Produced via immunoSEQ multiplex PCR; TCRdb's table is partial and in-frame only. The sample contains under 450,000 clones, 75% to 95% of which appear only once. This TCR was recovered from a man aged 35 to 55 with head and neck cancer. This chain connects TRBV29-1 to TRBJ1-2; TRBD1 agrees at 10 bases. The sample comprised PBMCs. CDR3 DNA: TGCAGCGCCGGACAGGGGGACTATGGCTACACCTTC. Amino acids: CSAGQGDYGYTF.